This T cell receptor beta chain stems from a study of OX40 agonist ivuxolimab in advanced cancers. Across the whole study: The patients received ivuxolimab by intravenous route every 2 weeks at 0.01 to 10 mg/kg.

The germline V and J ends were trimmed by 4 bases and 3 bases, with 20 bases remaining between them. The CDR3 is 17 residues long. Study outcomes and limitations: At doses 0.1 to 3.0 mg/kg, CD4+ and CD8+ clones expanded.

Concerning this clone: The antigen remains unidentified.

Profiled with immunoSEQ multiplex PCR; TCRdb holds only in-frame clones, not every one. The sample lists fewer than 100,000 clones; around 90% were seen once. The sequence was obtained from an adult with an advanced solid tumor such as melanoma, head and neck, liver or kidney cancer. Sequencing used CD4+ or CD8+ T cells sorted from blood, obtained in a trial of the OX40 agonist ivuxolimab. V usage is TRBV23-1 and J usage is TRBJ2-3; D gene unclear. TRBV23-1 is reported as an ORF; its role is uncertain. The CDR3 DNA follows: TGCGCCAGCAGTCCTCCCAACCCCCCTAAGGAGACAGATACGCAGTATTTT. Translated: CASSPPNPPKETDTQYF.